Listed below are T cell receptor beta chains from one sample, sequenced in a study of cytomegalovirus exposure and HLA in healthy donors. The method was immunoSEQ multiplex PCR; TCRdb's version includes in-frame clones alone and lacks a portion of them. This table holds about 130,000 clones, 73% found once. Sequencing was carried out using PBMCs. Receptors originate from a woman between 35 and 50 years old in good health and CMV-seropositive. Each CDR3 is given with its conserved first and last residue. The D gene is left open where the match is weak.

>TRBV5-5|TRBD1|TRBJ1-2
CASSLGQGARNYGYTF
>TRBV5-1|TRBD2|TRBJ2-5
CASSLDVAGGSETQYF
>TRBV30|NA|TRBJ2-7
CAWSVSEWQYF
>TRBV9|NA|TRBJ2-7
CASSVDGDYEQYF
>TRBV6-5|NA|TRBJ1-3
CASRRGSSGNTIYF
>TRBV15|NA|TRBJ1-4
CATSRVGRDEKLFF
>TRBV6-1|NA|TRBJ1-5
CASTTGFSNQPQHF
>TRBV7-8|TRBD1|TRBJ2-1
CASSFDRVNEQFF
>TRBV7-2|TRBD2|TRBJ2-4
CASSFAAGGVKNIQYF
>TRBV10-3|TRBD1|TRBJ1-2
CAISERETGDGYTF
>TRBV11-3|TRBD2|TRBJ2-5
CASSLGTSGGPETQYF
>TRBV14|TRBD1|TRBJ1-1
CASSSQGVQAFF
>TRBV30|TRBD2|TRBJ2-5
CAWSFRAGGPGETQYF
>TRBV30|TRBD1|TRBJ1-5
CAWSRTGQGAQPQHF
>TRBV19|NA|TRBJ2-1
CASKNGNEQFF
>TRBV9|NA|TRBJ1-3
CASSVGGPSGNTIYF
>TRBV28|NA|TRBJ1-2
CASRRQNYGYTF
>TRBV4-3|TRBD2|TRBJ2-7
CASSQNWGGGGYEQYF
>TRBV5-6|TRBD2|TRBJ2-5
CASSGGLAGEAQYF
>TRBV27|TRBD1|TRBJ1-6
CASSSKGQGADSPLHF
>TRBV19|NA|TRBJ2-1
CASSRLGGAPYNEQFF
>TRBV4-3|NA|TRBJ1-5
CASSQEGGANQPQHF
>TRBV13|NA|TRBJ2-1
CASRTSIAGGRYNEQFF
>TRBV30|NA|TRBJ2-7
CAWSVRDEQYF
>TRBV6-1|NA|TRBJ1-6
CASSLTVTGTSPLHF
>TRBV5-1|NA|TRBJ2-2
CASSLVQPAGELFF
>TRBV18|NA|TRBJ1-1
CASSPFDVQENTEAFF
>TRBV6-6|NA|TRBJ1-1
CASSSPFLNTEAFF
>TRBV5-1|NA|TRBJ1-1
CASTPGGRRETEAFF
>TRBV7-3|NA|TRBJ1-6
CASSSDYNSPLHF
>TRBV30|NA|TRBJ1-4
CAWSEGQGHHNEKLFF
>TRBV5-6|NA|TRBJ2-3
CASSLAVRPDTQYF
>TRBV28|NA|TRBJ1-6
CASSSRYWTEDNSPLHF
>TRBV4-3|NA|TRBJ2-1
CASSQETLAKQFF
>TRBV29-1|NA|TRBJ1-1
CSASVQGGVFMNTEAFF
>TRBV5-4|NA|TRBJ1-2
CASSSTTVNYGYTF
>TRBV7-3|NA|TRBJ2-6
CASSGANVLTF
>TRBV5-4|NA|TRBJ2-5
CASSPGTLETQYF
>TRBV11-3|TRBD1|TRBJ2-7
CASSARTGASGEQYF
>TRBV6-1|NA|TRBJ2-3
CASTAQGDTQYF
>TRBV2|TRBD1|TRBJ1-4
CASRDRGRQGEKLFF
>TRBV4-2|NA|TRBJ2-6
CASSQDRQAFNSGANVLTF
>TRBV7-6|TRBD1|TRBJ2-7
CASSPFGTGSEQYF
>TRBV30|NA|TRBJ1-1
CAWSYQGLNTEAFF
>TRBV27|NA|TRBJ1-2
CASSLSGAPNYGYTF
>TRBV19|TRBD1|TRBJ1-4
CASSSGTATNEKLFF
>TRBV5-1|TRBD1|TRBJ1-2
CASSALTGGSYGYTF
>TRBV7-6|NA|TRBJ1-5
CASSLDGTSNQPQHF
>TRBV5-6|TRBD1|TRBJ1-2
CASRNGQAYGYTF
>TRBV27|TRBD1|TRBJ1-6
CASRTGVNSPLHF
>TRBV6-6|NA|TRBJ2-5
CASSGWVRGVETQYF
>TRBV30|TRBD1|TRBJ1-6
CAWAPLTGVSYNSPLHF
>TRBV28|NA|TRBJ1-1
CASRWGRGTEAFF
>TRBV5-1|TRBD1|TRBJ2-7
CASSLGTGKSSYEQYF